Each of the 12 T cell receptor beta chains below was sequenced from the same sample in a study of shared clonotypes between healthy human individuals. Clones were read by immunoSEQ multiplex PCR, and TCRdb kept only the in-frame ones, dropping some. The sample holds hundreds of thousands of clones, more than 95% seen once. The specimen sequenced was naive CD4+ T cells sorted from blood. Indicated subset: CD45RA+ positively selected. These receptors all stem from a woman aged 25 to 45 in good health.

This clone was seen just once. V usage is TRBV7-7 and J usage is TRBJ2-7, with D possibly matching TRBD1 (6 bases). The germline V gene has CDR1 SSHAT and CDR2 FNYEAQ (reference sequence). This CDR3 comprises 14 residues. Trimming took 1 base from V and 9 from J, leaving 16 bases between them. The DNA of the CDR3 is TGTGCCAGCAGCTTAGGACCGACAGGCGGAGTGCAGTACTTC. It translates to CASSLGPTGGVQYF.

The V call is TRBV5-1, the J call TRBJ2-7, with 9 bases identical to TRBD1. The CDR3 has 15 residues. V was pared by 0 bases and J by 6 bases, with 7 bases of the junction left unmatched. Germline V CDR1 and CDR2: SGHRS, YFSETQ. CDR3 coding DNA: TGCGCCAGCAGCTTGGGTGGGACAGGGAGCGGCGAGCAGTACTTC. Encoded protein: CASSLGGTGSGEQYF.

The chain has TRBV18 and TRBJ1-2; TRBD1 might be the D (5 bases). The V gene lost 2 bases and the J gene lost 5 bases, with 15 bases spanning the gap. This CDR3 is 15 amino acids long. The germline gives CDR1 KGHSH, CDR2 LQKENI. The CDR3 sequence is CASSPNGLGDYGYTF. Here the CDR3 DNA reads TGTGCCAGCTCACCAAACGGCCTAGGGGATTATGGCTACACCTTC.

The chain combines TRBV4-1 with TRBJ2-7; possibly TRBD2 for D (6 bases). The V gene's germline CDR1 is MGHRA and CDR2 YSYEKL. The V end lost 4 bases, the J end lost 5 bases, and 18 bases lay between the germline ends. The CDR3 loop spans 15 amino acids. CDR3 protein: CASSPRLGLGDEQYF. DNA of the CDR3: TGCGCCAGCAGCCCCAGACTAGGGCTGGGAGACGAGCAGTACTTC.

The rearrangement links TRBV9 to TRBJ2-7; 13 positions match TRBD2. This CDR3 spans 15 amino acids. J was trimmed by 5 bases and V by 4 bases; bases with no gene match: 6. The germline V gene has CDR1 SGDLS and CDR2 YYNGEE. The chain's CDR3 is CASSSQGLAGNEQYF. CDR3 in DNA: TGTGCCAGCAGCTCCCAGGGACTAGCGGGAAACGAGCAGTACTTC.

The CDR3 loop reads CASSLGRGPLQETQYF. As DNA, the CDR3 is TGTGCCAGCAGCTTGGGCAGGGGCCCCCTCCAAGAGACCCAGTACTTC. The rearrangement uses TRBV5-8 and TRBJ2-5, with D possibly TRBD1 on 6 matching bases. Between the trimmed V and J ends, which lost 0 bases and 1 base, there was a span of 13 bases. The CDR3 runs 16 residues. The V gene's germline CDR1 is SGHTS and CDR2 YDEGEE.

The chain uses TRBV15 and TRBJ2-1; 9 bases are shared with TRBD2. The CDR3 covers 12 residues. After removal of 2 bases from V and 14 bases from J, the junction contained 4 bases not matched to a gene. In germline, CDR1 is LNHNV, CDR2 YYDKDF (reference sequence). CDR3 amino acids: CATSRNSGREFF. The CDR3 DNA reads TGTGCCACCAGCAGAAATAGCGGGAGAGAGTTCTTC.

This sequence joins TRBV19 and TRBJ2-7, with 8 bases lining up with TRBD1. V lost 4 bases, J lost 5 bases, and 7 bases stayed unmatched. CDR1 is LNHDA and CDR2 is SQIVND in the germline V gene (reference sequence). CDR3 size: 14 residues. CDR3 loop: CASSNTDRVHEQYF. The CDR3 nucleotides read TGTGCCAGTAGTAACACGGACAGGGTCCACGAGCAGTACTTC.

The gene calls are TRBV18 and TRBJ1-5, with D hard to call. The CDR3 has 15 residues. CDR1 is KGHSH, CDR2 LQKENI, per germline. Trimming pared 6 bases from V and 0 bases from J, leaving 12 bases between. CDR3 amino acids: CASSAGSTSNQPQHF. The DNA of the CDR3 is TGTGCCAGCTCGGCCGGGTCCACTAGCAATCAGCCCCAGCATTTT.

The CDR3 DNA follows: TGTGCCAGCAGTTTAAATCAGGGGGCAGGCGGAGAGACCCAGTACTTC. This encodes CASSLNQGAGGETQYF. The chain recombines TRBV28 with TRBJ2-5, with 8 bases identical to TRBD1. Trimming at V came to 2 bases and at J to 4 bases, leaving 9 bases not matched to a gene. Germline CDR1 reads MDHEN; CDR2 reads SYDVKM. The CDR3 extends over 16 amino acids.

The V and J genes are TRBV7-9 and TRBJ2-7; tentatively, D is TRBD1 (5 bases). The germline V gene has CDR1 SEHNR and CDR2 FQNEAQ (reference sequence). V lost 1 base and J 5 bases, leaving 6 bases between the germline ends. CDR3 length: 12 amino acids. CDR3 coding DNA: TGTGCCAGCAGCTTAGGACAGAACGAGCAGTACTTC. As protein: CASSLGQNEQYF.

This clone has just one count. J is TRBJ2-3 and V is TRBV28; D is unclear. The CDR3 covers 15 residues. CDR1 is MDHEN, CDR2 SYDVKM, per germline. V was shortened by 4 bases and J by 3 bases, with 14 bases between the two germline ends. This CDR3 reads CASSWMGRSTDTQYF. The CDR3 nucleotides read TGTGCCAGCAGTTGGATGGGTAGAAGTACAGATACGCAGTATTTT.